This record covers a single TCR beta chain. Its antigen target is currently unknown. The input lacks base qualities; no much larger clone sits a single base away. The sample's time point, from its label and the paper: about 28 days (+/-7) after the second vaccine dose. AZD1222 recipients with second doses at about 4 weeks or about 12 weeks were pooled, because spike-specific TCR depth and breadth did not differ between schedules. Vaccinee samples came from UK trials COV001 and COV002, including a single-blind randomized controlled phase 2/3 trial of AZD1222 (ChAdOx1 nCoV-19) in healthy adults. For TCRbeta chain sequencing, PBMC samples were collected from trial participants at day 0 and at day 28 after the second dose. CDR1 SGHNT and CDR2 YYREEE were looked up in the germline V gene (reference sequence). Between the V and J ends, shortened by 0 bases and 0 bases respectively, the junction contains 11 bases. The CDR3 covers 16 residues, taking in both the cysteine and the phenylalanine. CDR3 DNA is the only sequence kept; it has 48 bases, read in frame from the first base.

The CDR3 regions of human TCRbeta chains were analyzed by immunosequencing. On the study's bioinformatics: Repertoire TCRs were matched against a reference library of SARS-CoV-2-specific TCRs generated with the MIRA antigen-specificity platform. Breadth meant the fraction of unique TCRs that were SARS-CoV-2-associated, whereas depth meant the fraction of total T cells that were SARS-CoV-2-associated. Using the MIRA data, each spike-specific TCR was mapped to the spike region that the TCR reacts to and placed in a CD4 or CD8 class. Log10-transformed breadth and depth values were compared by one-way ANOVA with Sidak's multiple comparisons tests. This immuneACCESS table, as held by TCRdb, lists in-frame sequences with V and J called but not all clones. Of the missing ones, under half trace to an unresolved V gene in checked studies; the others have no known cause. The D gene and trimming were derived from the DNA, and the V and J assignments and clone size from that table. The sample table shows more than 150,000 clones, and roughly 92% are seen once. The top ten clones comprise around 1.6% of the sample.

This entry comes from a study of T cell responses to AZD1222 COVID-19 vaccine (dated by TCRdb to about 2021). As for the study more broadly: TCR sequencing covered more than 230 trial participants: some 210 given two doses of AZD1222 and about 26 given two doses of MenACWY control vaccine. Trial participants were enrolled by age into subgroups of 18-55, 56-69 and 70-plus years, and about 150, 27 and 61 TCR-sequenced participants, respectively, were included in these subgroups.

Results the study describes overall, beyond this receptor: Vaccine-associated CD4 TCRs spanned the whole spike protein, with dominant responses in regions 160-218 and 743-854. Participants were mostly white British and included more females than males, and it was suggested by the authors that clonal diversity may have been underestimated. Because no day 14 peak-response samples were available, the repertoires could be characterized only after the peak T cell response. Spike-specific TCR breadth and depth rose significantly after two AZD1222 doses compared with day 0 and with MenACWY recipients. Reportedly, almost half of the unique spike-specific TCRs recognized epitopes lying outside the regions that are mutated in the B.1.351 and B.1.1.7 variants. Conclusions about previously exposed vaccinees are limited because only 5 or 6 AZD1222 recipients were SARS-CoV-2 seropositive at baseline. In the small 56-69-year group, the increase in depth fell short of significance, most likely because of low power.

Sample: peripheral blood, taken 28 days after the second AZD1222 dose. The TCR comes from an adult who received the AZD1222 COVID-19 vaccine. The sequence joins TRBV5-4 to TRBJ2-3; the D assignment is uncertain and may be TRBD1 or TRBD2, with 5 bases supporting each. The CDR3 protein is CASSLGGSWSTDTQYF. The base sequence is TGTGCCAGCAGCTTGGGGGGGAGTTGGAGCACAGATACGCAGTATTTT.